The sequence of this TCR beta chain was determined in a study of blood T cell repertoires in COVID-19. Overall study context: The study drew acute and convalescent COVID-19 samples from the United States, Italy and Spain. Nucleic acid was either cDNA or gDNA, and it came from T cells, B-cell-depleted T cells, or PBMCs.

This clone was counted between two and nine times. Method: immunoSEQ multiplex PCR; TCRdb's copy keeps in-frame clones and lacks some. The table has 250,000 or so clones, about 87% seen once. Sequencing used peripheral blood. The sequence came from a woman in her thirties or forties who had recovered from COVID-19.

CDR3 nucleotides: TGCGCCAGCAGCCAAGCCGTCATCGGTCAGCCCCAGCATTTT. This encodes CASSQAVIGQPQHF. The V call is TRBV4-1, the J call TRBJ1-5, with D hard to call. The CDR3 covers 14 residues. Trimming removed 1 base at V and 6 bases at J, with 10 bases between. The V gene's germline CDR1 is MGHRA and CDR2 YSYEKL.